The T cell receptor (beta chain) under discussion was sequenced for a study of shared clonotypes between healthy human individuals. Study-level points and caveats: Sorted-subset sequencing was shown by rarefaction to be incomplete despite large depth. Generation of non-shared clonotypes was less probable than generation of clonotypes shared by all four donors.

The study separated CD4+ cells into CD45RA+ naive and CD45RA-negative memory subsets. Notes on this clone: The target antigen is unknown.

Repertoires were generated with immunoSEQ multiplex PCR, while TCRdb's copy carries only in-frame clones and drops some. The sample consists of more than 2 million clones, approximately 94% of them appearing once. The ends were cut back, 3 bases at V and 2 bases at J, with 17 bases in the middle. The CDR3 is 16 residues long. Germline loops: CDR1 SGDLS, CDR2 YYNGEE. V gene TRBV9 combines with J gene TRBJ2-5, with D possibly TRBD2 on 6 matching bases. This TCR came from a man aged 18 to 30 in good health. What was sequenced was naive CD4+ T cells sorted from blood. The sample's subset: CD45RA+ positively selected. CDR3: CASSGGKLAAQETQYF. CDR3 nucleotide sequence: TGTGCCAGCAGCGGTGGTAAACTAGCAGCACAAGAGACCCAGTACTTC.